The clone carrying this TCR beta chain was recorded only once. What it binds is not known. These data come from a study of T-cell memory formation after mild COVID-19. General study points: CD4+ clones that contracted lay mainly in CM and EM; CD8+ ones lay in EMRA. Clones contracting day 15 to 85 were balanced CD4/CD8; later expanders leaned CD4+.

TCR alpha and TCR beta cDNA libraries carrying sample barcodes and UMIs were produced by 5'RACE using constant-segment primers. TCRdb reprocessed the 5' RACE reads via MiXCR and lists one record per CDR3 protein. The table records some 310,000 distinct CDR3 sequences, 20% to 25% of them present only once. This clonotype originated in a man younger than 30 who had mild COVID-19 (a few samples of this study predate the infection). Cell type and time point are not known. Sequenced input: PBMCs or a T cell subset sorted from them (not recorded which).

The CDR3 DNA reads TGTGCCTGGAGTTTAGTTTACAATGAGCAGTTCTTC. Its translation is CAWSLVYNEQFF. The rearrangement uses TRBV30 and TRBJ2-1; D ambiguous. Trimming left V 2 bases short and J 4 bases short, with 6 bases between. This CDR3 has 12 amino acids. The V gene's germline CDR1 is GTSNPN and CDR2 SVGIG (reference sequence).